This is a list of T cell receptor beta chains from one sample in a study of CD8+ T cells in alopecia areata. The repertoire was sequenced with immunoSEQ multiplex PCR; TCRdb's copy has only in-frame clones and lacks some. The data contain about 220,000 clones, more than 45% of them singletons. This sample comprised CD4+ T cells sorted from blood, obtained at week 4, from a patient treated with tofacitinib. Receptors were obtained from a human donor with alopecia areata. CDR3s include the opening cysteine and the closing phenylalanine or tryptophan. Each record gives: D gene, V gene, J gene, clone size, CDR3 protein, CDR3 DNA. The D gene is left open where the match is weak. Rows give clone size only sometimes, using once, few, many, or a class for an expanded clone.

D gene: TRBD1
V gene: TRBV29-1
J gene: TRBJ2-7
clone size: NA
CDR3 protein: CSAGVGTGSYEQYF
CDR3 DNA: TGCAGCGCCGGGGTCGGGACAGGGTCCTACGAGCAGTACTTC

D gene: NA
V gene: TRBV30
J gene: TRBJ1-1
clone size: NA
CDR3 protein: CACRKGQVGAEAFF
CDR3 DNA: TGTGCCTGCCGAAAGGGGCAGGTGGGCGCTGAAGCTTTCTTT

D gene: NA
V gene: TRBV29-1
J gene: TRBJ2-7
clone size: NA
CDR3 protein: CSVDGAGAEQYF
CDR3 DNA: TGCAGCGTTGACGGGGCCGGCGCCGAGCAGTACTTC

D gene: TRBD1
V gene: TRBV11-2
J gene: TRBJ1-1
clone size: NA
CDR3 protein: CASSPFRGRVNTEAFF
CDR3 DNA: TGTGCCAGCAGTCCTTTCAGGGGGCGCGTGAACACTGAAGCTTTCTTT

D gene: NA
V gene: TRBV29-1
J gene: TRBJ1-2
clone size: NA
CDR3 protein: CSVATGPNYGYTF
CDR3 DNA: TGCAGCGTAGCGACAGGACCCAACTATGGCTACACCTTC

D gene: NA
V gene: TRBV4-2
J gene: TRBJ1-6
clone size: NA
CDR3 protein: CASSQPGTNSPLHF
CDR3 DNA: TGTGCCAGCAGCCAACCCGGGACCAATTCACCCCTCCACTTT

D gene: NA
V gene: TRBV6-1
J gene: TRBJ2-3
clone size: NA
CDR3 protein: CASILARITDTQYF
CDR3 DNA: TGTGCCAGCATCCTAGCCCGGATTACAGATACGCAGTATTTT

D gene: NA
V gene: TRBV11-1
J gene: TRBJ1-6
clone size: NA
CDR3 protein: CASSLGVGNSPLHF
CDR3 DNA: TGTGCCAGCAGCTTGGGCGTGGGGAATTCACCCCTCCACTTT

D gene: TRBD2
V gene: TRBV11-2
J gene: TRBJ2-3
clone size: NA
CDR3 protein: CASRPIAGGSTDTQYF
CDR3 DNA: TGTGCCAGCAGACCCATAGCGGGGGGAAGCACAGATACGCAGTATTTT

D gene: NA
V gene: TRBV28
J gene: TRBJ2-3
clone size: NA
CDR3 protein: CASSLGSLYTDTQYF
CDR3 DNA: TGTGCCAGCAGTTTAGGTTCGCTCTACACAGATACGCAGTATTTT

D gene: NA
V gene: TRBV7-2
J gene: TRBJ2-1
clone size: NA
CDR3 protein: CASTLPIYNEQFF
CDR3 DNA: TGTGCCAGCACCCTACCGATATACAATGAGCAGTTCTTC

D gene: TRBD2
V gene: TRBV9
J gene: TRBJ2-1
clone size: NA
CDR3 protein: CASSSGLAGVNEQFF
CDR3 DNA: TGTGCCAGCAGCTCTGGACTAGCGGGGGTTAATGAGCAGTTCTTC

D gene: TRBD1
V gene: TRBV6-5
J gene: TRBJ1-6
clone size: NA
CDR3 protein: CASRPLATGNSPLHF
CDR3 DNA: TGTGCCAGCAGGCCTTTGGCGACAGGGAATTCACCCCTCCACTTT

D gene: TRBD1
V gene: TRBV5-6
J gene: TRBJ1-2
clone size: NA
CDR3 protein: CASSHTKNRDRGFGYGYTF
CDR3 DNA: TGTGCCAGCAGCCACACCAAAAACCGGGACAGGGGGTTTGGCTATGGCTACACCTTC

D gene: TRBD1
V gene: TRBV29-1
J gene: TRBJ2-2
clone size: NA
CDR3 protein: CSVGTGGAGGELFF
CDR3 DNA: TGCAGCGTTGGGACAGGGGGCGCCGGCGGGGAGCTGTTTTTT

D gene: TRBD2
V gene: TRBV7-2
J gene: TRBJ2-5
clone size: few
CDR3 protein: CASSSGLAGGQETQYF
CDR3 DNA: TGTGCCAGCAGCTCGGGACTAGCGGGGGGTCAAGAGACCCAGTACTTC

D gene: NA
V gene: TRBV10-1
J gene: TRBJ1-2
clone size: NA
CDR3 protein: CASSESGPRGYTF
CDR3 DNA: TGCGCCAGCAGTGAGTCAGGACCCCGAGGCTACACCTTC

D gene: NA
V gene: TRBV20-1
J gene: TRBJ2-5
clone size: NA
CDR3 protein: CSAGTPETQYF
CDR3 DNA: TGCAGTGCCGGGACCCCAGAGACCCAGTACTTC

D gene: NA
V gene: TRBV6-1
J gene: TRBJ2-1
clone size: NA
CDR3 protein: CASRPWDEQFF
CDR3 DNA: TGTGCCAGCAGGCCCTGGGATGAGCAGTTCTTC

D gene: NA
V gene: TRBV2
J gene: TRBJ2-6
clone size: NA
CDR3 protein: CASTLGSGANVLTF
CDR3 DNA: TGTGCCAGCACCCTCGGGTCTGGGGCCAACGTCCTGACTTTC

D gene: TRBD1
V gene: TRBV4-3
J gene: TRBJ1-2
clone size: NA
CDR3 protein: CASSQGDSYGYTF
CDR3 DNA: TGCGCCAGCAGCCAAGGGGACAGCTATGGCTACACCTTC

D gene: TRBD2
V gene: TRBV14
J gene: TRBJ2-5
clone size: NA
CDR3 protein: CASSQGSSGAQETQYF
CDR3 DNA: TGTGCCAGCAGCCAAGGATCTAGCGGGGCCCAAGAGACCCAGTACTTC

D gene: NA
V gene: TRBV5-1
J gene: TRBJ2-2
clone size: few
CDR3 protein: CASAIGAANTGELFF
CDR3 DNA: TGCGCCAGCGCGATCGGTGCAGCGAACACCGGGGAGCTGTTTTTT

D gene: NA
V gene: TRBV29-1
J gene: TRBJ2-3
clone size: NA
CDR3 protein: CSVEDVGGDTQYF
CDR3 DNA: TGCAGCGTTGAAGACGTAGGGGGAGATACGCAGTATTTT

D gene: NA
V gene: TRBV5-6
J gene: TRBJ2-1
clone size: NA
CDR3 protein: CASRHEAQGRREQFF
CDR3 DNA: TGTGCCAGCAGACATGAAGCGCAAGGACGACGTGAGCAGTTCTTC

D gene: NA
V gene: TRBV25-1
J gene: TRBJ1-6
clone size: NA
CDR3 protein: CASSENSYNSPLHF
CDR3 DNA: TGTGCCAGCAGCGAAAACTCCTATAATTCACCCCTCCACTTT

D gene: TRBD1
V gene: TRBV23-1
J gene: TRBJ2-2
clone size: NA
CDR3 protein: CASSPRDSSNTGELFF
CDR3 DNA: TGCGCCAGCAGTCCAAGGGACAGCTCGAACACCGGGGAGCTGTTTTTT

D gene: NA
V gene: TRBV4-2
J gene: TRBJ2-1
clone size: NA
CDR3 protein: CASSLRQADEQFF
CDR3 DNA: TGTGCCAGCAGCCTGCGACAGGCCGATGAGCAGTTCTTC

D gene: NA
V gene: TRBV4-3
J gene: TRBJ1-1
clone size: few
CDR3 protein: CASSLTGTLNTEAFF
CDR3 DNA: TGCGCCAGCAGCCTCACAGGGACATTGAACACTGAAGCTTTCTTT

D gene: TRBD1
V gene: TRBV5-1
J gene: TRBJ2-7
clone size: NA
CDR3 protein: CASKTGTVTYEQYF
CDR3 DNA: TGCGCCAGCAAAACCGGGACAGTCACCTACGAGCAGTACTTC

D gene: TRBD1
V gene: TRBV28
J gene: TRBJ1-5
clone size: many
CDR3 protein: CASSGRDRGYSNQPQHF
CDR3 DNA: TGTGCCAGCAGTGGCCGGGACAGGGGTTATAGCAATCAGCCCCAGCATTTT

D gene: NA
V gene: TRBV9
J gene: TRBJ1-4
clone size: NA
CDR3 protein: CASSVGSGPYGETKLFF
CDR3 DNA: TGTGCCAGCAGCGTAGGGTCGGGACCGTATGGCGAAACGAAACTGTTTTTT

D gene: TRBD1
V gene: TRBV7-7
J gene: TRBJ2-1
clone size: NA
CDR3 protein: CASSPTGGSLNEQFF
CDR3 DNA: TGTGCCAGCAGCCCGACAGGGGGCTCCCTCAATGAGCAGTTCTTC

D gene: NA
V gene: TRBV11-2
J gene: TRBJ2-7
clone size: few
CDR3 protein: CASSPQLGNYEQYF
CDR3 DNA: TGTGCCAGCAGCCCACAACTAGGGAACTACGAGCAGTACTTC

D gene: NA
V gene: TRBV7-2
J gene: TRBJ2-1
clone size: NA
CDR3 protein: CASSLVRANNEQFF
CDR3 DNA: TGTGCCAGCAGCTTAGTCAGGGCAAACAATGAGCAGTTCTTC

D gene: NA
V gene: TRBV7-2
J gene: TRBJ2-1
clone size: NA
CDR3 protein: CAKQSTSLNEQFF
CDR3 DNA: TGTGCCAAACAAAGTACTAGCTTGAATGAGCAGTTCTTC

D gene: NA
V gene: TRBV30
J gene: TRBJ2-2
clone size: few
CDR3 protein: CAWSPFFAAGELFF
CDR3 DNA: TGTGCCTGGAGCCCCTTTTTTGCGGCCGGGGAGCTGTTTTTT

D gene: NA
V gene: TRBV2
J gene: TRBJ2-7
clone size: NA
CDR3 protein: CASSEWDISYEQYF
CDR3 DNA: TGTGCCAGCAGTGAATGGGACATCTCCTACGAGCAGTACTTC

D gene: TRBD1
V gene: TRBV5-1
J gene: TRBJ1-2
clone size: NA
CDR3 protein: CASSLGQDRGYTF
CDR3 DNA: TGCGCCAGCAGCCTTGGACAGGACCGCGGCTACACCTTC

D gene: NA
V gene: TRBV30
J gene: TRBJ1-1
clone size: NA
CDR3 protein: CAWRQGWDTEAFF
CDR3 DNA: TGTGCCTGGAGACAGGGTTGGGACACTGAAGCTTTCTTT

D gene: TRBD1
V gene: TRBV7-8
J gene: TRBJ2-1
clone size: few
CDR3 protein: CASRRSTGGNEQFF
CDR3 DNA: TGTGCCAGCAGGCGATCGACAGGGGGCAATGAGCAGTTCTTC

D gene: NA
V gene: TRBV11-2
J gene: TRBJ1-2
clone size: NA
CDR3 protein: CASSLDGGPVGYGYTF
CDR3 DNA: TGTGCCAGCAGCTTAGATGGAGGTCCTGTTGGCTATGGCTACACCTTC